This TCR beta chain derives from a study of Ad26.COV2.S vaccination and SARS-CoV-2 variants. On the study more broadly: Once, or twice with 56 days between doses, Ad26.COV2.S was given intramuscularly. Study results and caveats: Once vaccination had occurred, spike-specific CD8+ and CD4+ T cell responses reportedly showed substantial breadth. Analyses that measured TCR breadth and depth may have underestimated total T cell responses.

The V gene end was trimmed by 2 bases and the J gene end by 6 bases; junction bases not matched to a gene: 6. Germline V lookup: CDR1 MNHNS, CDR2 SASEGT. The CDR3 totals 15 residues. With regard to this clone: Antigen unknown.

The treatment was: some 20 received Ad26.COV2.S at low or high dose, single or two shots; about 5 received placebo; per-sample allocation not given. Samples were taken on day 63 after the first vaccine or placebo injection. Ad26.COV2.S expressed prefusion-stabilized spike from the original Wuhan strain. Here immunoSEQ multiplex PCR was the method, and the copy in TCRdb shows in-frame clones only, minus some. Of about half a million clones detected, roughly nine tenths appear once; the ten largest clones hold around 1.8%. The chain links TRBV6-1 to TRBJ2-2; 7 bases map to TRBD2. The sample here was peripheral blood, taken in a trial of Ad26.COV2.S vaccine versus placebo. The clonotype comes from a person between 18 and 59 years old who received the Ad26.COV2.S COVID-19 vaccine or a placebo. CDR3 region: CASSEREGPAGELFF. The CDR3 bases are TGTGCCAGCAGTGAAAGGGAGGGCCCGGCCGGGGAGCTGTTTTTT.